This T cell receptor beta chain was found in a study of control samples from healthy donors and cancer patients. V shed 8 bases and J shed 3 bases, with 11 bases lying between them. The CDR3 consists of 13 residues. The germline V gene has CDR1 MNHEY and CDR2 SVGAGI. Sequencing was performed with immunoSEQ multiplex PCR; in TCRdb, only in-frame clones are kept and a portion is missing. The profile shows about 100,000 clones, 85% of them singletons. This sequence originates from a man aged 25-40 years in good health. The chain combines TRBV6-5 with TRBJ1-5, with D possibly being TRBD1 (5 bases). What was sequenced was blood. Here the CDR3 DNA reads TGTGCCAGCCGGGGGGGTCCCAATCAGCCCCAGCATTTT. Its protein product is CASRGGPNQPQHF.